The 23 T cell receptor beta chains listed next were all sequenced from one sample in a study of post-analysis software for immune sequencing data. Unique molecular identifiers were carried by the TCR beta cDNA libraries. From the PCR reads, TCRdb called clonotypes with MiXCR, one entry per CDR3 protein. The sample carries approximately 770,000 distinct CDR3 sequences, around 46% recorded once. Points from the study as a whole: In patients, TRBV5-6, TRBV5-1 and TRBV20-1 belonged to five TRBV segments found more frequently than in controls.

Their specific antigens are unknown. Sequencing was done on a sample of blood. Source of these receptors: a girl under 18 with multiple sclerosis.

This clonotype has just a few counts. This chain connects TRBV20-1 to TRBJ2-1; 7 bases align to TRBD2. CDR1 and CDR2 from the germline V gene are DFQATT and SNEGSKA (reference sequence). Unmatched junction bases numbered 8, after V lost 0 bases and J lost 9 bases. This CDR3 comprises 14 residues. Here the CDR3 reads CSARDRVWEGEQFF. The CDR3 DNA reads as TGCAGTGCTAGAGATAGAGTGTGGGAGGGTGAGCAGTTCTTC.

The table lists this clonotype with a count of one. The gene calls are TRBV20-1 and TRBJ2-3; maybe TRBD2 (5 bases). Trimming removed 0 bases from V and 3 bases from J, with 13 bases in between. The length of the CDR3 is 15 residues. Germline V gives CDR1 DFQATT, CDR2 SNEGSKA (reference sequence). The CDR3 sequence is CSARDPRGFTDTQYF. The CDR3 DNA sequence: TGCAGTGCTAGAGATCCCCGCGGGTTTACAGATACGCAGTATTTT.

The chain employs TRBV5-1 and TRBJ1-2; 7 bases agree with TRBD1. This CDR3 is built from 13 residues. V lost 4 bases and J lost 8; bases outside the gene matches: 8. Per germline, CDR1 SGHRS and CDR2 YFSETQ. The CDR3 loop reads CASSTNRGGGYTF. DNA for the CDR3: TGCGCCAGCAGCACCAACAGGGGCGGCGGCTACACCTTC.

This clonotype occurred a few times. V usage is TRBV28 and J usage is TRBJ2-7; 10 bases are a match to TRBD2. The CDR3 loop spans 15 amino acids. The junction had 9 bases not matched to a gene; V was cut back by 6 bases and J by 4 bases. The germline V gene has CDR1 MDHEN and CDR2 SYDVKM. The CDR3 here is CASSPPGTSVYEQYF. CDR3 DNA: TGTGCCAGCAGCCCCCCCGGGACTAGCGTATACGAGCAGTACTTC.

V gene TRBV9 combines with J gene TRBJ2-3, with D hard to call. Trimming took 4 bases from V and 4 from J, leaving 16 bases between them. The CDR3 sequence is 15 residues long. Germline V gene lookup returns CDR1 SGDLS and CDR2 YYNGEE. The CDR3 spells CASSPESVKADTQYF. CDR3 coding DNA: TGTGCCAGCAGCCCCGAATCCGTAAAAGCAGATACGCAGTATTTT.

The J gene is TRBJ2-3, the V gene TRBV29-1; TRBD1 agrees at 7 bases. CDR3 length equals 13 residues. After removal of 4 bases from V and 8 bases from J, the junction contained 9 bases not matched to a gene. CDR1 SQVTM and CDR2 ANQGSEA come from the germline V gene. The CDR3 nucleotides are TGCAGCGTTGTAGGGGGCTGGTCAGGTACGCAGTATTTT. Protein: CSVVGGWSGTQYF.

This clonotype was detected only a few times. The V call is TRBV29-1, the J call TRBJ2-7; D gene unclear. This CDR3 is built from 14 residues. CDR1 and CDR2 (germline): SQVTM, ANQGSEA. V lost 4 bases, J lost 3 bases, and 16 bases lay in between. CDR3 DNA: TGCAGCGTTGTTGGGCCATATGGGAACTACGAGCAGTACTTC. Translated: CSVVGPYGNYEQYF.

This chain links TRBV7-9 with TRBJ1-2; tentatively, D is TRBD1 (5 bases). CDR3 length: 15 amino acids. Germline V lookup: CDR1 SEHNR, CDR2 FQNEAQ (reference sequence). The germline V and J ends were trimmed by 7 bases and 2 bases, with 17 bases remaining between them. The CDR3 loop is CASTLDAGGNYGYTF. CDR3 sequence (DNA): TGTGCCAGCACCCTAGACGCCGGGGGGAACTATGGCTACACCTTC.

This chain connects TRBV29-1 to TRBJ1-1; 7 bases match TRBD1. The CDR3 spans 13 residues. Germline lookup yields CDR1 SQVTM and CDR2 ANQGSEA. J lost 1 base, V lost 8 bases, and 7 bases had no gene match. CDR3 coding DNA: TGCAGCTATGGACAGGAAAGGAACACTGAAGCTTTCTTT. Translated: CSYGQERNTEAFF.

CDR3 region: CSGDGTSGQETQYF. CDR3 coding DNA: TGCAGCGGCGATGGGACTAGCGGCCAAGAGACCCAGTACTTC. The chain carries TRBV29-1 and TRBJ2-5; 11 nucleotides line up with TRBD2. The V gene end was trimmed by 7 bases and the J gene end by 1 base; junction bases not matched to a gene: 5. Germline assignment: CDR1 SQVTM and CDR2 ANQGSEA. There are 14 residues in the CDR3.

V is TRBV20-1 and J is TRBJ2-7, with 8 bases lining up with TRBD2. Germline CDR1 and CDR2: DFQATT and SNEGSKA (reference sequence). V lost 0 bases, J lost 1 base, and 8 bases stayed unmatched. CDR3 size: 16 residues. CDR3 sequence reads: CSARDLPSGLSYEQYF. The CDR3 nucleotides are TGCAGTGCTAGAGATCTCCCTAGCGGGTTGTCCTACGAGCAGTACTTC.

The chain links TRBV11-2 to TRBJ2-3, with 11 bases lining up with TRBD2. Trimming took 5 bases from V and 1 from J; bases not matched to a gene: 5. This CDR3 is built from 16 residues. Germline lookup yields CDR1 SGHAT and CDR2 FQNNGV. CDR3 protein: CASSRTSGSGTDTQYF. DNA of the CDR3: TGTGCCAGCAGCCGTACTAGCGGGAGCGGCACAGATACGCAGTATTTT. The full variable domain, its missing parts supplied by reference TRBV11-2 and TRBJ2-3, is EAGVAQSPRYKIIEKRQSVAFWCNPISGHATLYWYQQILGQGPKLLIQFQNNGVVDDSQLPKDRFSAERLKGVDSTLKIQPAKLEDSAVYLCASSRTSGSGTDTQYFGPGTRLTVL.

The gene calls are TRBV6-5 and TRBJ2-3; D is perhaps TRBD2 (5 bases). V was cut by 6 bases and J by 2 bases, with 15 bases left in between. The CDR3 extends over 15 amino acids. Per the germline V gene, CDR1 is MNHEY and CDR2 is SVGAGI. The CDR3 DNA follows: TGTGCCAGCAGCCCTTACCGGGAAAACACAGATACGCAGTATTTT. It translates to CASSPYRENTDTQYF.

This clonotype was observed a handful of times. The chain couples TRBV7-3 to TRBJ2-3, with 11 bases fitting TRBD2. Germline CDR1 reads SGHTA; CDR2 reads FQGTGA. The J segment lost 0 bases and the V segment lost 1 base, leaving 6 bases of the junction unmatched. The CDR3 consists of 18 residues. This CDR3 is CASSLIGRLAGSTDTQYF. Written as DNA, the CDR3 is TGTGCCAGCAGCTTAATCGGCCGACTAGCGGGAAGCACAGATACGCAGTATTTT.

This chain joins TRBV10-3 and TRBJ2-5; TRBD2 agrees at 9 bases. Germline trimming cut 2 bases from V and 2 bases from J; bases unmatched to any gene: 3. The length of the CDR3 is 15 residues. The germline CDR1 and CDR2 sequences are ENHRY and SYGVKD. The CDR3 DNA reads as TGTGCCATCAGTGAGGCTAGCGGGATGCAAGAGACCCAGTACTTC. Protein product: CAISEASGMQETQYF.

In its sample, this clonotype was seen a few times. This chain uses TRBV25-1 with TRBJ2-2; possibly TRBD1 for D (6 bases). This CDR3 comprises 15 residues. V gave up 6 bases and J gave up 4 bases, with 15 bases separating them. Germline CDR1 and CDR2: MGHDK and SYGVNS. CDR3 bases: TGTGCCAGCAGCCGACAGGCCCCGGGCACCGGGGAGCTGTTTTTT. Translated, it gives CASSRQAPGTGELFF.

This chain connects TRBV7-8 to TRBJ2-4; 15 bases align to TRBD2. The end of the DNA fits TRBJ2-7 better, so the J call may be wrong. The CDR3 has 19 amino acids. The germline V gene has CDR1 SGHVS and CDR2 FQNEAQ. The CDR3 here is CASSSRTSGRDRSSYEQYF. The CDR3 region has the DNA TGTGCCAGCAGCTCCCGGACTAGCGGGAGGGATAGATCCTCCTACGAGCAGTACTTC.

This clonotype occurred a few times. This chain uses TRBV6-5 with TRBJ2-7, with D possibly TRBD2 on 6 matching bases. This CDR3 region has 13 residues. V lost 5 bases and J lost 3, with 11 bases in between. CDR1 and CDR2 (germline): MNHEY, SVGAGI. The CDR3 DNA reads as TGTGCCAGCAGTACGGGGAGGATCTACGAGCAGTACTTC. This sequence encodes CASSTGRIYEQYF.

This chain links TRBV7-8 with TRBJ1-4; TRBD1 agrees at 8 bases. Germline CDR1 reads SGHVS; CDR2 reads FQNEAQ. V lost 5 bases, J lost 3 bases, and 8 bases stayed unmatched. This CDR3 contains 16 residues. CDR3: CASSALQGAANEKLFF. The CDR3 DNA follows: TGTGCCAGCAGCGCCCTTCAGGGGGCGGCTAATGAAAAACTGTTTTTT.

In DNA, the CDR3 is TGCAGTGCGAGCCGGGACAGGGGACCCAGGGGCTACGAGCAGTACTTC. Its protein is CSASRDRGPRGYEQYF. The rearrangement links TRBV20-1 to TRBJ2-4, with 10 bases aligning to TRBD1. TRBJ2-7 explains the end of the DNA better; the J call may be wrong. The CDR3 is 16 residues long. The germline CDR1 and CDR2 sequences are DFQATT and SNEGSKA (reference sequence).

This chain links TRBV7-9 with TRBJ2-1; 9 positions match TRBD2. From germline, CDR1 is SEHNR and CDR2 FQNEAQ (reference sequence). The CDR3 is 15 amino acids. J was trimmed by 8 bases and V by 3 bases; bases with no gene match: 8. This CDR3 reads CASSFSSGRFDEQFF. CDR3 sequence (DNA): TGTGCCAGCAGCTTCTCCAGCGGGAGGTTCGATGAGCAGTTCTTC.

The genes are TRBV29-1 and TRBJ2-7; 9 positions match TRBD1. The V segment lost 5 bases and the J segment 6 bases; nucleotides outside the gene matches: 5. Germline CDR1 reads SQVTM; CDR2 reads ANQGSEA. The CDR3 consists of 12 residues. CDR3: CSVRQGDVEQYF. CDR3 in DNA: TGCAGCGTTCGACAGGGGGACGTCGAGCAGTACTTC.

This clonotype has only a few counts. This chain joins TRBV9 and TRBJ1-2; D is perhaps TRBD1 (5 bases). This CDR3 is built from 14 residues. From germline, CDR1 is SGDLS and CDR2 YYNGEE. Deletions cut 5 bases from V and 3 bases from J, with 14 bases between. The CDR3 DNA sequence: TGTGCCAGCAGTAGAGCAGGGAATCACTATGGCTACACCTTC. Its protein product is CASSRAGNHYGYTF.